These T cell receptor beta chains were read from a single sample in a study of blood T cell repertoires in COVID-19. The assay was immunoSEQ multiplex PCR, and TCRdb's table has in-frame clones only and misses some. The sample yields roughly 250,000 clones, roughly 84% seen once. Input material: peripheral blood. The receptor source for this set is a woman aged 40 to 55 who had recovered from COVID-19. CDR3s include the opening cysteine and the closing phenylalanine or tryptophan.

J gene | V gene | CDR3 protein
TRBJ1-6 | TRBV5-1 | CASSFLGQGSESPLHF
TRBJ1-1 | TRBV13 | CASSHRQANTEAFF
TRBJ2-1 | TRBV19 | CASSLAGGAPREQFF
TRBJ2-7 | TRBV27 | CASSFRRGYEQYF
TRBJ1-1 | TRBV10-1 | CASRQGAGTEAFF
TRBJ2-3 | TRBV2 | CASNGQGPTDTQYF
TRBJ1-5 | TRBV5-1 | CASSLGQGSNQPQHF
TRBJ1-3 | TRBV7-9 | CASTRPGQPSGNTIYF
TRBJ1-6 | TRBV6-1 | CASSEWQNDNSPLHF
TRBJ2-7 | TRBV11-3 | CASSLGPGLNWPYEQYF
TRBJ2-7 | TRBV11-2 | CASSLVRGYEQYF
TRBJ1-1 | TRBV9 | CASISGDGTEAFF
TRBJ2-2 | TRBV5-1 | CASSGTGNTGELFF
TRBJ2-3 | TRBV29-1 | CSVDEGGTDTQYF
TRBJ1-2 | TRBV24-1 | CATSDPRRESYTF
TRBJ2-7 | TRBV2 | CASSVSGGFLSYEQYF
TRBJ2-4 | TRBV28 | CASGVRAVAKNIQYF